The 14 T cell receptor beta chains listed next were all sequenced from one sample in a study of T cell repertoires in cytomegalovirus infection (dated by TCRdb to the late 2010s). This specimen's treatment or condition label, interpreted: in vitro stimulation with specific CMV peptide epitopes to enrich CMV-specific T cells. This sample was sequenced with an Illumina HiSeq 1500. The raw public data were reprocessed by TCRdb itself: fastp quality trimming at Q25, MiXCR clonotype calling, in-frame beta chains only. For every CDR3 protein sequence, its rows merge into one entry that carries the most common genes and DNA. The sample table holds 200,000 or so distinct CDR3 sequences, of which about 39% were seen once. Jointly, the top ten make up around 60% of the sample. These receptors' targets are unknown. The specimen was CD8+ T cells from cultured PBMCs, collected from culture after CMV antigen stimulation. The receptors come from a human donor in good health (CMV status not recorded). Some clones in this sample may be carry-over from other donors' samples.

The rearrangement uses TRBV7-3 and TRBJ2-1; D is possibly TRBD2 (6 bases). The CDR3 totals 16 residues. Between the trimmed V and J ends, which lost 0 bases and 0 bases, there was a span of 9 bases. The V gene's germline CDR1 is SGHTA and CDR2 FQGTGA. CDR3 nucleotide sequence: TGTGCCAGCAGCTTAACTGGGCGGGGCTCCTACAATGAGCAGTTCTTC. It encodes CASSLTGRGSYNEQFF. Full variable domain (rest looked up from reference TRBV7-3 and TRBJ2-1): GAGVSQTPSNKVTEKGKYVELRCDPISGHTALYWYRQSLGQGPEFLIYFQGTGAADDSGLPNDRFFAVRPEGSVSTLKIQRTERGDSAVYLCASSLTGRGSYNEQFFGPGTRLTVL.

The CDR3 reads CASSYQDGGTRGVQETQYF. CDR3 in DNA: TGTGCCAGCAGTTACCAGGATGGGGGGACACGGGGGGTACAGGAGACCCAGTACTTC. This chain connects TRBV6-1 to TRBJ2-5; TRBD2 is a possible D gene (7 bases). The germline gives CDR1 MNHNS, CDR2 SASEGT. Trimming left V 5 bases short and J 5 bases short, with 30 bases between. The CDR3 is made up of 19 amino acids.

At least ten counts were recorded for this clonotype. The junction departs from germline at one end; a sequencing error may be responsible. V gene TRBV28 combines with J gene TRBJ2-1; TRBD2 matches 15 bases. The CDR3 spans 15 residues. Germline CDR1 MDHEN, CDR2 SYDVKM. The CDR3 region is CASSLGTSGRNEQFF. As DNA, the CDR3 is TGTGCTAGCAGCTTAGGGACTAGCGGGAGGAATGAGCAGTTCTTC.

The chain joins TRBV5-6 to TRBJ1-5, with a tentative D call TRBD1 (5 bases). The V gene's germline CDR1 is SGHDT and CDR2 YYEEEE. The CDR3 covers 14 residues. Trimming removed 7 bases at V and 3 bases at J, with 14 bases between. The CDR3, as DNA: TGTGCCAGCCGCTGGGGCAGGGACAATCAGCCCCAGCATTTT. It yields the protein CASRWGRDNQPQHF.

This clonotype has a single count. The CDR3 here is CASAWDKRRYGYTF. For the CDR3, the DNA is TGTGCCAGCGCTTGGGACAAGCGCAGGTATGGCTACACCTTC. The chain uses TRBV2 and TRBJ1-2; maybe TRBD1 (6 bases). Germline V gives CDR1 SNHLY, CDR2 FYNNEI. The CDR3 is 14 residues long. Trimming took off 8 bases at V and 5 bases at J, with 18 bases between the two ends.

This clonotype was seen repeatedly, ten times or more. The chain employs TRBV7-8 and TRBJ2-3; 11 bases fit TRBD2. Unmatched junction bases numbered 11, after V lost 6 bases and J lost 3 bases. The CDR3 covers 17 residues. Germline CDR1 is SGHVS and CDR2 is FQNEAQ. In DNA, the CDR3 is TGTGCCAGCAGTCAAACCACTAGCGGGAGAGTTACAGATACGCAGTATTTT. This gives the protein CASSQTTSGRVTDTQYF.

This rearrangement joins TRBV20-1 to TRBJ2-2, with D possibly matching TRBD1 (7 bases). CDR1 and CDR2 from the germline V gene are DFQATT and SNEGSKA (reference sequence). V lost 0 bases and J lost 2, with 13 bases in between. This CDR3 region has 16 residues. CDR3 nucleotide sequence: TGCAGTGCTAGAGATTCGCAGGGGGGTAACACCGGGGAGCTGTTTTTT. Amino acids: CSARDSQGGNTGELFF.

V usage is TRBV7-8 and J usage is TRBJ1-1, with 11 bases aligning to TRBD1. Germline V gene lookup returns CDR1 SGHVS and CDR2 FQNEAQ. The CDR3 extends over 13 amino acids. V was pared by 8 bases and J by 7 bases, with 6 bases of the junction left unmatched. CDR3 protein: CASSRTGGNEAFF. For the CDR3, the DNA is TGTGCCAGCTCCCGGACAGGGGGCAATGAAGCTTTCTTT.

The chain joins TRBV12-3 or TRBV12-4 to TRBJ2-1; tentative D call: TRBD2 (6 bases). There are 14 residues in the CDR3. V was cut by 6 bases and J by 6 bases, with 15 bases left in between. The CDR3 nucleotides read TGTGCCAGCAGCCCACCCGTGGGGGGCAATGAGCAGTTCTTC. It specifies CASSPPVGGNEQFF.

This clonotype was observed many times. V gene TRBV7-3 combines with J gene TRBJ2-1, with TRBD2 identical over 7 bases. The J segment lost 8 bases and the V segment lost 2 bases, leaving 3 bases of the junction unmatched. CDR1 and CDR2 from the germline V gene are SGHTA and FQGTGA. This CDR3 region has 13 residues. The DNA of the CDR3 is TGTGCCAGCAGCTTAGAGGGAGGGCATGAGCAGTTCTTC. Encoded protein: CASSLEGGHEQFF.

The chain uses TRBV7-9 and TRBJ2-3; D is uncertain. The CDR3 has 11 residues. The ends were cut back, 11 bases at V and 3 bases at J, with 9 bases in the middle. Germline V lookup: CDR1 SEHNR, CDR2 FQNEAQ (reference sequence). This chain's CDR3 is CACPETDTQYF. CDR3 coding DNA: TGTGCCTGCCCCGAGACAGATACGCAGTATTTT.

In this sample, this clonotype turned up a few times. The rearrangement links TRBV7-4 to TRBJ1-5; TRBD1 matches 7 bases. With 2 bases clipped from V and 3 bases from J, the junction kept 10 bases outside the gene matches. The CDR3 loop spans 17 amino acids. The germline V gene encodes CDR1 SGHVT and CDR2 SQSDAQ. The CDR3 region is CASSLLLRGDPNQPQHF. DNA for the CDR3: TGTGCCAGCAGCTTACTCCTCAGGGGGGATCCCAATCAGCCCCAGCATTTT.

The rearrangement joins TRBV5-6 to TRBJ1-5, with 8 nucleotides matching TRBD1. After removal of 4 bases from V and 4 bases from J, the junction contained 4 bases not matched to a gene. The CDR3 is 14 amino acids. Germline CDR1 is SGHDT and CDR2 is YYEEEE. The CDR3 loop is CASSRTGMNQPQHF. The DNA of the CDR3 is TGTGCCAGCAGCCGGACAGGGATGAATCAGCCCCAGCATTTT.

This clonotype was seen once. The V and J genes are TRBV20-1 and TRBJ2-7; D is perhaps TRBD1 (6 bases). V was cut by 5 bases and J by 7 bases, with 12 bases left in between. Germline V gene lookup returns CDR1 DFQATT and CDR2 SNEGSKA (reference sequence). The CDR3 contains 11 residues. The CDR3 reads CSAYQGKEQYF. As DNA, the CDR3 is TGCAGTGCTTATCAGGGGAAAGAGCAGTACTTC.